This TCR beta chain originates from a study of T cell clones after liver transplantation. Measured with immunoSEQ multiplex PCR; TCRdb has only the in-frame clones, and not every one. The sample lists around 120,000 clones, about nine tenths occurring once. This clone was counted at least ten times. The CDR3 sequence is 14 residues long. V was shortened by 1 base and J by 7 bases, with 11 bases between the two germline ends. Germline CDR1 SNHLY, CDR2 FYNNEI. This material consisted of CD4+ T cells from blood, taken 12 months after liver transplant. This TCR was recovered from a human patient who received a liver transplant. Some T cells here may be from the graft donor. V gene TRBV2 combines with J gene TRBJ1-5, with a possible D match to TRBD1 (5 bases). The CDR3 DNA sequence: TGTGCCAGCAGTGAAGACGGGGCCGGGCAGCCCCAGCATTTT. It is translated as CASSEDGAGQPQHF.